The clone carrying this T cell receptor beta chain was counted only a few times. Its target is not known. Both CD4+ and CD8+ T cells were separated by sorting PBMCs. Sequencing templates came from extracted RNA that was reverse transcribed into cDNA. The method was immunoSEQ multiplex PCR; TCRdb's version includes in-frame clones alone and lacks a portion of them. The data contain more than 200,000 clones, under 70% of them seen just once; the ten biggest clones take up approximately 1.2%. V was cut by 3 bases and J by 4 bases, with 6 bases left in between. Germline loops: CDR1 KGHSH, CDR2 LQKENI. The CDR3 covers 12 residues. These data originate in a study of CD8+ T cells in alopecia areata. Study-wide background: Treated patients were given oral tofacitinib, which was dosed at 5 to 10 mg twice daily.

General study findings and limits: Affected lesional scalp, above all in alopecia totalis/universalis, was more clonal than normal scalp.

This chain uses TRBV18 with TRBJ1-1; D gene uncertain. This receptor was identified in a human donor with alopecia areata. The specimen was CD4+ T cells sorted from blood, collected at week 0. CDR3 region: CASSPQRTEAFF. CDR3 bases: TGTGCCAGCTCACCTCAGCGCACTGAAGCTTTCTTT. The variable domain in full, with the rest retrieved from reference TRBV18 and TRBJ1-1, is NAGVMQNPRHLVRRRGQEARLRCSPMKGHSHVYWYRQLPEEGLKFMVYLQKENIIDESGMPKERFSAEFPKEGPSILRIQQVVRGDSAAYFCASSPQRTEAFFGQGTRLTVV.